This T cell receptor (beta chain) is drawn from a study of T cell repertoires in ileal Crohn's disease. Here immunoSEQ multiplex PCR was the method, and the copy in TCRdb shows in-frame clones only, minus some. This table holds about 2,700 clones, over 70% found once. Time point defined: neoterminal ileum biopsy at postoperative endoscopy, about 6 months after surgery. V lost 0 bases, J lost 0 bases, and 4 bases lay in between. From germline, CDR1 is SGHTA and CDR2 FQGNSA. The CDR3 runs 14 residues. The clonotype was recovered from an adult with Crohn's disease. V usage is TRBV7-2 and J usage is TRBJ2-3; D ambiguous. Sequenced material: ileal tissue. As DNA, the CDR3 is TGTGCCAGCAGCTTAGCCCCTAGCACAGATACGCAGTATTTT. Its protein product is CASSLAPSTDTQYF.